The source of this T cell receptor (beta chain) is a study of early T cells in non-severe SARS-CoV-2 infection. Overall study: The authors sequenced bulk RNA from unsorted whole blood, leaving chains unpaired.

Unique molecular identifiers were added to individual cDNA molecules. TCRdb redid the calling of the 5' RACE reads with MiXCR, one entry per CDR3 protein. The sample consists of some 45,000 distinct CDR3 sequences, about a tenth of them appearing once. There are many counts of this clonotype. Antigen: not known. Study-wide findings and caveats: The VDJdb matching leaned toward anti-spike CD8 responses and overlooked private and CD4 specificities.

With 0 bases clipped from V and 2 bases from J, the junction kept 6 bases outside the gene matches. CDR1 is MGHRA, CDR2 YSYEKL, per germline. This CDR3 comprises 17 residues. The chain employs TRBV4-1 and TRBJ2-3, with 9 bases matching TRBD2. The receptor comes from an adult who was a healthcare worker with PCR-confirmed SARS-CoV-2 infection or an uninfected control (not recorded which). Specimen: whole blood, collected at baseline. CDR3 sequence reads: CASSQDLGGRATDTQYF. CDR3 nucleotide sequence: TGCGCCAGCAGCCAAGATTTGGGCGGGAGGGCCACAGATACGCAGTATTTT.